This T cell receptor beta chain was profiled in a study of blood T cell repertoires in COVID-19 (dated by TCRdb to 2020 to 2022). With respect to the entire study: The collaborator samples originated in the United States, Italy and Spain and spanned the acute and convalescent phases of COVID-19. The material from the prospective study consisted of cDNA or gDNA derived from T cells, B-cell-depleted T cells, or PBMCs. Deeply sampled blood TCRbeta repertoires from subjects exposed to, actively infected with, or recovered from COVID-19 were included in the dataset. The repertoires were released in a freely available public database meant as a resource for research on the immune response to SARS-CoV-2. Samples were obtained from the ongoing ImmuneRACE study (first 160 participants) and from roughly 1,300 subjects provided by 6 global collaborators. Nearly every sample came with metadata listing a de-identified subject ID, COVID-19 status, age in years and sex. Where HLA class I and class II types were available, the types were taken from metadata supplied by the sample provider, not from assay-based typing. Paper-wide results and their limitations: The quantity of clinical and demographic metadata differed by source and by participant and was supplied without curation.

Comments on this clone: There is no known antigen for this receptor. Qualities for individual bases were not recorded, and no much larger clone is one base off.

TCRbeta CDR3 regions were amplified from genomic DNA by means of the immunoSEQ Assay, a bias-controlled multiplex PCR. On the study's bioinformatics: Nucleated cell counts per sample were estimated from amplification of reference gene primers within the assay. To quantify the absolute abundance of each unique TCRbeta CDR3 rearrangement, sequence reads were collapsed and filtered. For each sample, productive Simpson clonality was calculated by taking the square root of Simpson's diversity index across productive rearrangements. The source is immuneACCESS, and TCRdb retained only in-frame sequences with V and J called. Part of the clones is not carried over; for the studies checked, unresolved V genes explain less than half of this, and the remainder is unexplained. Clonal size and the V and J genes are those of that table, whereas D and trimming came from the DNA. Present in this sample are more than 75,000 clones, approximately 84% of which were seen just once. The ten top clones hold 12% of the sample.

Whole blood was collected in K2EDTA tubes by collaborating institutions according to the institutions' own protocols. For TCRbeta analysis, collaborators shipped samples in one of three forms: frozen whole blood, isolated PBMCs, or DNA extracted from either of those sample types. The CDR3, from cysteine to phenylalanine, totals 15 residues. Of all the DNA, just the CDR3 is kept, 45 bases in frame from base 1. CDR1 and CDR2 are read off the germline V gene as KGHDR and SFDVKD. The V end gives up 5 bases and the J end 2 bases, leaving 2 bases in the junction not matched to a gene. The sample was peripheral blood. The sequence came from a human donor in a cohort sampled during active COVID-19. The V gene is TRBV24-1 and the J gene is TRBJ2-3; 11 bases in between match TRBD2. The sequence in DNA is TGTGCCACCAGTGGGACTAGCGGGCACACAGATACGCAGTATTTT. Translated, this is CATSGTSGHTDTQYF.